This section outlines one T cell receptor beta chain sequence together with its context. Its antigen is unidentified. A sample-barcoded 5' primer and a J-beta primer mix were used in a second PCR of roughly 6 to 12 cycles. MiXCR was run by TCRdb on the 5' RACE reads, yielding one entry per CDR3 protein. The sample lists around 710,000 distinct CDR3 sequences; approximately 43% were seen once. This sample was included in a study of blood T cells in healthy people across ages. General study results and limits: Samples with more naive T cells showed higher observed beta diversity. The unknown donor CMV status may have confounded expanded clonotype changes. In older individuals, TCR beta diversity per million T cells was lower, falling roughly linearly with age. Aged donors had fewer naive CD4+ cells and lower diversity than long-lived donors.

V was pared by 1 base and J by 7 bases, with 7 bases of the junction left unmatched. The CDR3 has 15 residues. Sequenced material: blood. The V and J genes are TRBV12-3 or TRBV12-4 and TRBJ2-1, with TRBD2 matching 7 bases. The sequence derives from an older woman in good health. This CDR3 reads CASSLGGGGANEQFF. CDR3 nucleotide sequence: TGTGCCAGCAGTTTAGGGGGCGGGGGAGCGAATGAGCAGTTCTTC.